These T cell receptor beta chains were read from a single sample in a study of patients and donors after allogeneic stem cell transplantation. TCRdb reprocessed the RT-PCR reads with MiXCR, giving one entry per CDR3 protein. The table includes roughly 41,000 distinct CDR3 sequences, more than 30% detected once. The sample consisted of blood, either unsorted or a sorted T cell fraction (not recorded which). These TCRs come from a human donor who was either an allogeneic HSCT recipient or a stem cell or donor lymphocyte infusion donor (not recorded which). It is not recorded whose cells these are; they may come from a transplant donor. CDR3s include the opening cysteine and the closing phenylalanine or tryptophan. Each record gives: V gene, J gene, clone size, D gene, CDR3 length, CDR3 protein, CDR3 DNA. The D gene is left open where the match is weak. A clone size is listed for some rows: how often the clone was seen (once, few, many), or a class if it is expanded.

TRBV2,TRBJ1-2,.,.,12,CASRGDSYGYTF,TGTGCCAGCAGAGGAGACAGCTATGGCTACACCTTC
TRBV4-3,TRBJ1-4,many,TRBD1,16,CASSQDRQGAGEKLFF,TGCGCCAGCAGCCAAGATCGACAGGGGGCAGGTGAAAAACTGTTTTTT
TRBV5-1,TRBJ1-5,.,.,15,CASSPWGSSNQPQHF,TGCGCCAGCAGCCCGTGGGGGAGTAGCAATCAGCCCCAGCATTTT
TRBV11-2,TRBJ2-7,.,.,16,CASTPLRPMSSYEQYF,TGTGCCAGCACCCCACTTAGGCCGATGAGCTCCTACGAGCAGTACTTC
TRBV29-1,TRBJ1-1,few,.,14,CSVVNRLSNTEAFF,TGCAGCGTCGTTAACAGGTTATCGAACACTGAAGCTTTCTTT
TRBV4-2,TRBJ2-5,few,.,17,CASSQELRLRLGETQYF,TGTGCCAGCAGCCAAGAGTTACGTTTAAGGCTAGGAGAGACCCAGTACTTC
TRBV20-1,TRBJ1-1,many,.,12,CSGLSVNTEAFF,TGCAGCGGACTTAGCGTGAACACTGAAGCTTTCTTT
TRBV5-1,TRBJ2-7,.,TRBD2,14,CASTIAGSSYEQYF,TGCGCCAGCACTATAGCGGGAAGCTCCTACGAGCAGTACTTC
TRBV20-1,TRBJ1-6,few,.,13,CSASTGPNSPLHF,TGCAGTGCTAGTACAGGTCCTAATTCACCCCTCCACTTT
TRBV7-7,TRBJ2-3,.,.,15,CASSLTGAGTDTQYF,TGTGCTAGCAGCTTAACGGGGGCTGGCACAGATACGCAGTATTTT
TRBV28,TRBJ2-7,.,.,16,CASSLGYRGGREEQYF,TGTGCCAGCAGTTTGGGGTACAGGGGCGGGAGAGAAGAGCAGTACTTC
TRBV5-1,TRBJ2-2,.,.,14,CASSIQGGTGELFF,TGCGCCAGCAGTATACAGGGAGGCACCGGGGAGCTGTTTTTT
TRBV6-5,TRBJ1-5,.,.,17,CASSYLLGRALGQPQHF,TGTGCCAGCAGTTACTTGCTGGGGAGGGCCCTGGGGCAGCCCCAGCATTTT
TRBV24-1,TRBJ2-7,medium-sized,TRBD2,15,CATSGGTSLSNEQYF,TGTGCCACCAGTGGCGGGACTAGTCTTTCTAACGAGCAGTACTTC
TRBV28,TRBJ2-7,.,.,11,CASSRIYEQYF,TGTGCCAGCAGTCGTATCTACGAGCAGTACTTC
TRBV5-6,TRBJ2-7,.,.,14,CASSLAGGHYEQYF,TGTGCCAGCAGCTTGGCCGGGGGGCACTACGAGCAGTACTTC